This is a list of T cell receptor beta chains from one sample in a study of human T cells and chemical hapten exposure. A single record per CDR3 protein comes from TCRdb applying MiXCR to the RACE reads. Among a few hundred thousand distinct CDR3 sequences, over 8% were seen once, and the ten largest hold 2% to 3%. The sequenced sample was whole blood, obtained in connection with sensitization to the hapten diphenylcyclopropenone (DPC). The receptors come from a middle-aged woman with alopecia areata. Some clones in this sample may be carry-over from other donors' samples. Both conserved end residues are part of each CDR3. D genes are given only for firm matches. Clone sizes are given selectively: once, few, many, or a class where the clone is expanded.

15	TRBJ2-6	.	many	TRBV12-3/TRBV12-4	TGTGCCAGCAGCGCACGAGGGACTGGGGCCAACGTCCTGACTTTC	CASSARGTGANVLTF
15	TRBJ2-7	TRBD1	.	TRBV18	TGTGCCAGCTCACCTCTCGGACAGGCGAATTACGAGCAGTACTTC	CASSPLGQANYEQYF
13	TRBJ1-2	.	few	TRBV12-3/TRBV12-4	TGTGCCAGCAGTTGGGGGTCAGGGGATGGCTACACCTTC	CASSWGSGDGYTF
13	TRBJ2-3	TRBD2	few	TRBV6-6	TGTGCCAGCGGAAGCGGGAGTCAAGATACGCAGTATTTT	CASGSGSQDTQYF
16	TRBJ2-1	TRBD2	.	TRBV7-9	TGTGCCAGCAGCTTAGGTATCAGCGGGAGTTTCGATGAGCAGTTCTTC	CASSLGISGSFDEQFF
16	TRBJ1-2	TRBD1	few	TRBV7-9	TGTGCCAGCAGCTCACCCACAGGGGCAGGCTTCGGTGGCTACACCTTC	CASSSPTGAGFGGYTF
12	TRBJ1-2	.	.	TRBV10-3	TGTGCCATCCACGAGCTCAGCTATGGCTACACCTTC	CAIHELSYGYTF
13	TRBJ2-5	.	few	TRBV20-1	TGCAGTGCAACCGGGACGGCCGCCGAGACCCAGTACTTC	CSATGTAAETQYF
13	TRBJ2-1	.	.	TRBV18	TGTGCCAGCTCACGAGGGTACTACAATGAGCAGTTCTTC	CASSRGYYNEQFF
16	TRBJ1-5	.	few	TRBV6-1	TGTGCCAGCAGTCTACCCCCCGACGGGAGCAATCAGCCCCAGCATTTT	CASSLPPDGSNQPQHF
15	TRBJ2-1	.	few	TRBV4-2	TGTGCCAGCAGCCAAGGAGACGGGCAGTACAATGAGCAGTTCTTC	CASSQGDGQYNEQFF
17	TRBJ2-1	.	many	TRBV28	TGTGCCATAAAACCCCGGGGCCGGGACACCTATTACAATGAGCAGTTCTTC	CAIKPRGRDTYYNEQFF
15	TRBJ2-2	.	few	TRBV2	TGTGCCAGCAGTGAAATCAGGATGAGAACCGGGGAGCTGTTTTTT	CASSEIRMRTGELFF
16	TRBJ2-3	TRBD1	few	TRBV3-1	TGTGCCAGCAGCCAACCAACAGGGGGCTGGTCAGATACGCAGTATTTT	CASSQPTGGWSDTQYF
15	TRBJ2-3	TRBD2	.	TRBV6-2/TRBV6-3	TGTGCCAGCAGTGATACTAGCGGCCGGTCGGATACGCAGTATTTT	CASSDTSGRSDTQYF
13	TRBJ2-3	TRBD2	.	TRBV29-1	TGCAGCGTGCGGGGGATATCCACAGATACGCAGTATTTT	CSVRGISTDTQYF
13	TRBJ2-5	TRBD1	.	TRBV29-1	TGCAGCGCAGACCGGGACAGAGGAGAGACCCAGTACTTC	CSADRDRGETQYF
14	TRBJ1-1	.	few	TRBV6-6	TGTGCCAGCATCACCGAGGGGCAGTACACTGAAGCTTTCTTT	CASITEGQYTEAFF
15	TRBJ2-2	.	few	TRBV20-1	TGCAGTGCTAGAGATCATCCGGGGCTCACCGGGGAGCTGTTTTTT	CSARDHPGLTGELFF
13	TRBJ2-1	.	few	TRBV7-8	TGTGCCAGCGGGGGGACGGGGACCCGGGAGCAGTTCTTC	CASGGTGTREQFF
13	TRBJ2-3	TRBD2	.	TRBV20-1	TGCAGTGCTAGAGATGGAGCGGGGGATCTGCAGTATTTT	CSARDGAGDLQYF
16	TRBJ2-1	TRBD2	many	TRBV11-1	TGTGCCAGCAGCTTAGCGTTAGCGGGGGGGTACAATGAGCAGTTCTTC	CASSLALAGGYNEQFF
13	TRBJ1-3	.	.	TRBV28	TGTGCCAGTGTTAGGCCCTCTGGAAACACCATATATTTT	CASVRPSGNTIYF
16	TRBJ2-1	.	many	TRBV6-2/TRBV6-3	TGTGCCAGCAGTTACGTATCTAGCGTCAGCTACAATGAGCAGTTCTTC	CASSYVSSVSYNEQFF
14	TRBJ1-6	.	few	TRBV27	TGTGCCAGCACCCCCCAGGGTTATAATTCACCCCTCCACTTT	CASTPQGYNSPLHF
15	TRBJ2-5	.	.	TRBV5-6	TGTGCCAGCAGCTTGGCACAGGGAGTCCAAGAGACCCAGTACTTC	CASSLAQGVQETQYF
15	TRBJ2-4	.	.	TRBV6-2/TRBV6-3	TGTGCCAGCTGTGTTGGACTCGGGGCGAGAAACATTCAGTACTTC	CASCVGLGARNIQYF
15	TRBJ2-5	.	.	TRBV4-1	TGCGCCAGCAGCCAAGTGGGACATCTAAAAGAGACCCAGTACTTC	CASSQVGHLKETQYF
15	TRBJ2-4	TRBD2	few	TRBV3-1	TGTGCCAGCAGCCAAGCCAGCGGGAGTCGCAGCATTCAGTACTTC	CASSQASGSRSIQYF
13	TRBJ2-7	TRBD2	many	TRBV28	TGTGCCAGCAGAAATAGCGGGAGGGCCGAGCAGTACTTC	CASRNSGRAEQYF
15	TRBJ1-5	TRBD1	.	TRBV6-5	TGTGCCAGCAGCTCCAGGGGGGGAGCCAATCAGCCCCAGCATTTT	CASSSRGGANQPQHF
16	TRBJ2-3	TRBD2	.	TRBV7-2	TGTGCCAGCAGCTTAGGCGGCCTAGCGGGAACAGATACGCAGTATTTT	CASSLGGLAGTDTQYF
13	TRBJ1-2	.	few	TRBV7-8	TGTGCCAGCAGCTTAACGGGACGCTATGGCTACACCTTC	CASSLTGRYGYTF
13	TRBJ2-2	.	.	TRBV6-5	TGTGCCAGCAGGACTAGTGGGTACGGGGAGCTGTTTTTT	CASRTSGYGELFF
14	TRBJ2-3	TRBD2	.	TRBV29-1	TGCAGCGTTGGGACTAGCGGGAGGAGGGATACGCAGTATTTT	CSVGTSGRRDTQYF